Below, 28 T cell receptor beta chains from the same sample are listed, as sequenced in a study of T cell changes during pregnancy in multiple sclerosis (dated by TCRdb to about 2019). Receptor amplification or capture employed the immunoSEQ multiplex PCR assay. TCRdb re-hosts the immuneACCESS table, in-frame sequences only. Its copies lack some clones; in the studies checked, an unresolved V gene accounts for under half of them, and the cause for the rest is not known. In all, the sample holds about 59,000 clones, and about 90% of those were seen once. The ten largest account for roughly 3% of the sample. Specimen: peripheral blood, collected in the second trimester of pregnancy. These receptors were collected from a female donor in good health, enrolled as a control in a pregnancy study.

This clone came up once. The rearrangement joins TRBV28 to TRBJ2-6, with a weak D call TRBD2 (5 bases). CDR3 length equals 14 residues. Germline-derived CDR1 and CDR2 are MDHEN and SYDVKM. Trimming pared 5 bases from V and 0 bases from J, leaving 5 bases between. As DNA, the CDR3 is TGTGCCAGCAGTACTAGCTCTGGGGCCAACGTCCTGACTTTC. This codes for CASSTSSGANVLTF.

The chain combines TRBV10-3 with TRBJ2-5; TRBD2 might be the D (6 bases). The length of the CDR3 is 14 residues. The V gene lost 10 bases and the J gene lost 4 bases, with 19 bases spanning the gap. Per germline, CDR1 ENHRY and CDR2 SYGVKD. The CDR3 nucleotides are TGTGCCACTATTTCCGGGACTGGGGGAGAGACCCAGTACTTC. It yields the protein CATISGTGGETQYF.

Of note for this clone: An end of the junction differs from the germline gene, which may be a read error. The J gene is TRBJ2-1, the V gene TRBV4-2, with D possibly being TRBD1 (7 bases). The CDR3 has 15 residues. The germline V gene encodes CDR1 LGHNA and CDR2 YNFKEQ. The CDR3 protein is CANSQDLGGGEEQFF. CDR3 nucleotides: TGTGCCAACAGCCAGGACCTAGGGGGCGGGGAGGAGCAGTTCTTC.

This chain connects TRBV28 to TRBJ2-2; D might be TRBD2 (6 bases). Germline loops: CDR1 MDHEN, CDR2 SYDVKM. This CDR3 has 15 amino acids. Trimming stripped 5 bases from V and 5 bases from J, with 15 bases between. DNA for the CDR3: TGTGCCAGCAGTCAACCGGGACTGGTAACCGGGGAGCTGTTTTTT. It codes for CASSQPGLVTGELFF.

V gene TRBV6-6 combines with J gene TRBJ1-4, with D maybe TRBD1 (5 bases). From germline, CDR1 is MNHNY and CDR2 SVGAGI (reference sequence). Trimming took off 6 bases at V and 8 bases at J, with 13 bases between the two ends. This CDR3 is 13 amino acids long. In nucleotides, the CDR3 is TGTGCCAGCAGCCCCGGGGGAGGCGAAAAACTGTTTTTT. It codes for CASSPGGGEKLFF.

The genes are TRBV4-3 and TRBJ2-1; TRBD1 agrees at 9 bases. The CDR3 has 19 residues. V shed 3 bases and J 8 bases; nucleotides not matched to a gene: 20. Per the germline V gene, CDR1 is LGHNA and CDR2 is YSLEER. The CDR3 DNA is TGCGCCAGCAGCCAGGAGACAGGGGGACGCGGGAGTGGGTTTGATGAGCAGTTCTTC. Amino acid sequence: CASSQETGGRGSGFDEQFF.

The CDR3 sequence is CASSIGGDAGGYTF. As DNA, the CDR3 is TGTGCCAGTAGTATAGGAGGGGACGCGGGAGGCTACACCTTC. The chain joins TRBV19 to TRBJ1-2, with D possibly TRBD1 on 5 matching bases. Trimming stripped 1 base from V and 8 bases from J, with 14 bases between. The germline V gene has CDR1 LNHDA and CDR2 SQIVND (reference sequence). The length of the CDR3 is 14 residues.

This rearrangement joins TRBV28 to TRBJ2-7, with D possibly matching TRBD2 (6 bases). The germline V and J ends were trimmed by 1 base and 2 bases, with 27 bases remaining between them. The CDR3 contains 20 residues. Germline loops: CDR1 MDHEN, CDR2 SYDVKM. The CDR3 nucleotides are TGTGCCAGCAGTTTATATCTTGCCGGGGGAGACCCTCGATTGGCCTACGAGCAGTACTTC. This translates into CASSLYLAGGDPRLAYEQYF.

This chain connects TRBV29-1 to TRBJ2-5; 8 bases fit TRBD2. Trimming at V came to 4 bases and at J to 1 base, leaving 8 bases not matched to a gene. The CDR3 totals 15 residues. The germline V gene encodes CDR1 SQVTM and CDR2 ANQGSEA. Here the CDR3 reads CSVVQRGTSQETQYF. The CDR3 DNA follows: TGCAGCGTTGTGCAGCGGGGGACCTCCCAAGAGACCCAGTACTTC.

The gene calls are TRBV9 and TRBJ2-1; tentatively, D is TRBD2 (5 bases). This CDR3 is 14 amino acids long. Germline V gene lookup returns CDR1 SGDLS and CDR2 YYNGEE. V was clipped by 4 bases and J by 10 bases, with 18 bases between them. The CDR3 DNA sequence: TGTGCCAGCAGCCTATTCGGCCCCGAGGGCGAGCAGTTCTTC. Translation gives CASSLFGPEGEQFF.

The chain joins TRBV13 to TRBJ2-7; TRBD2 matches at 8 bases. The CDR3 is 14 residues long. The V gene's germline CDR1 is PRHDT and CDR2 FYEKMQ (reference sequence). J gave up 4 bases and V 0 bases, and 2 bases lay outside the gene matches. CDR3 DNA sequence: TGTGCCAGCAGCTTAGGCGGGAGGGAGTACGAGCAGTACTTC. Translated, it gives CASSLGGREYEQYF.

This rearrangement joins TRBV27 to TRBJ2-7; 7 bases are a match to TRBD1. The CDR3 is made up of 14 amino acids. J was trimmed by 6 bases and V by 4 bases; bases with no gene match: 9. The germline V gene has CDR1 MNHEY and CDR2 SMNVEV (reference sequence). The CDR3 bases are TGTGCCAGCAGTTCCCTGACAGGGCTGGGCGAGCAGTACTTC. Encoded protein: CASSSLTGLGEQYF.

This chain connects TRBV29-1 to TRBJ2-1, with 8 bases fitting TRBD2. There are 11 residues in the CDR3. Germline lookup yields CDR1 SQVTM and CDR2 ANQGSEA. V shed 7 bases and J 8 bases; nucleotides not matched to a gene: 4. This CDR3 reads CSAGGLDEQFF. CDR3 coding DNA: TGCAGCGCGGGGGGGCTCGATGAGCAGTTCTTC.

The V gene is TRBV5-4, the J gene TRBJ1-1; TRBD1 agrees at 7 bases. The germline V gene has CDR1 SGHNT and CDR2 YYREEE (reference sequence). The CDR3 is made up of 15 amino acids. J lost 0 bases, V lost 2 bases, and 4 bases had no gene match. Here the CDR3 reads CASSLPGQMNTEAFF. The CDR3 DNA sequence: TGTGCCAGCAGCTTACCGGGACAGATGAACACTGAAGCTTTCTTT.

This clone was detected once. This rearrangement joins TRBV18 to TRBJ1-6; 8 bases are a match to TRBD1. V lost 5 bases, J lost 9 bases, and 12 bases stayed unmatched. From germline, CDR1 is KGHSH and CDR2 LQKENI. The CDR3 covers 16 residues. CDR3 in DNA: TGTGCCAGCTCATCAGGGACAGGCCTCGCGGGTTCACCCCTCCACTTT. Translating it yields CASSSGTGLAGSPLHF. Complete variable domain (other parts from reference TRBV18 and TRBJ1-6): NAGVMQNPRHLVRRRGQEARLRCSPMKGHSHVYWYRQLPEEGLKFMVYLQKENIIDESGMPKERFSAEFPKEGPSILRIQQVVRGDSAAYFCASSSGTGLAGSPLHFGNGTRLTVT.

J is TRBJ2-5 and V is TRBV5-4; D not certain. This CDR3 has 13 amino acids. Trimming took off 0 bases at V and 5 bases at J, with 8 bases between the two ends. Per germline, CDR1 SGHNT and CDR2 YYREEE (reference sequence). CDR3 region: CASSLAFGETQYF. CDR3 nucleotides: TGTGCCAGCAGCTTGGCGTTCGGGGAGACCCAGTACTTC.

The chain has TRBV9 and TRBJ1-1, with a tentative D call TRBD1 (6 bases). The V end lost 4 bases, the J end lost 5 bases, and 12 bases lay between the germline ends. CDR3 size: 13 residues. In germline, CDR1 is SGDLS, CDR2 YYNGEE. The CDR3 region has the DNA TGTGCCAGCAGCACAGGGACCGGGACTGAAGCTTTCTTT. Translating gives CASSTGTGTEAFF.

The gene calls are TRBV2 and TRBJ2-5; 7 nucleotides match TRBD2. The V gene end was trimmed by 6 bases and the J gene end by 5 bases; junction bases not matched to a gene: 9. Germline V CDR1 and CDR2: SNHLY, FYNNEI. This CDR3 has 14 amino acids. CDR3 nucleotide sequence: TGTGCCAGCAGCGCCGGACTAGTTTTCGAGACCCAGTACTTC. This sequence encodes CASSAGLVFETQYF. Full variable domain (remainder filled in from reference TRBV2 and TRBJ2-5): EPEVTQTPSHQVTQMGQEVILRCVPISNHLYFYWYRQILGQKVEFLVSFYNNEISEKSEIFDDQFSVERPDGSNFTLKIRSTKLEDSAMYFCASSAGLVFETQYFGPGTRLLVL.

The chain couples TRBV28 to TRBJ2-7; TRBD1 aligns across 7 bases. Looked up from germline, CDR1 is MDHEN and CDR2 is SYDVKM. The trim removed 2 bases at V and 2 bases at J, leaving 3 bases unmatched. The CDR3 has 14 residues. CDR3 DNA: TGTGCCAGCAGTTTACACGGACAGGCCTACGAGCAGTACTTC. Its translation is CASSLHGQAYEQYF.

The chain uses TRBV19 and TRBJ1-1, with D perhaps TRBD1 (5 bases). The V end lost 3 bases, the J end lost 4 bases, and 12 bases lay between the germline ends. CDR3 length: 14 amino acids. Germline CDR1 LNHDA, CDR2 SQIVND (reference sequence). The CDR3 sequence: CASSIVQGSTEAFF. DNA of the CDR3: TGTGCCAGTAGTATCGTTCAGGGAAGCACTGAAGCTTTCTTT.

The rearrangement uses TRBV7-3 and TRBJ2-7; D ambiguous. Germline-derived CDR1 and CDR2 are SGHTA and FQGTGA. The CDR3 has 14 residues. V was pared by 5 bases and J by 0 bases, with 11 bases between. CDR3 sequence reads: CASSPAPSSYEQYF. The CDR3 region has the DNA TGTGCCAGCAGCCCGGCCCCTAGCTCCTACGAGCAGTACTTC.

The rearrangement links TRBV4-1 to TRBJ2-5; perhaps TRBD2 as D (5 bases). V gave up 6 bases and J gave up 5 bases, with 7 bases separating them. This CDR3 is built from 11 residues. Looked up from germline, CDR1 is MGHRA and CDR2 is YSYEKL. Here the CDR3 reads CASSPGETQYF. CDR3 nucleotide sequence: TGCGCCAGCAGTCCGGGGGAGACCCAGTACTTC.

The gene calls are TRBV7-9 and TRBJ2-1; TRBD2 agrees at 7 bases. In germline, CDR1 is SEHNR, CDR2 FQNEAQ (reference sequence). With 5 bases clipped from V and 5 bases from J, the junction kept 9 bases outside the gene matches. The CDR3 loop spans 15 amino acids. This CDR3 is CASSPLRESNNEQFF. The DNA of the CDR3 is TGTGCCAGCAGCCCTTTGCGGGAGTCAAACAATGAGCAGTTCTTC.

The chain carries TRBV5-1 and TRBJ2-4, with 8 nucleotides matching TRBD1. Germline V gene data show CDR1 as SGHRS and CDR2 as YFSETQ. The CDR3 extends over 15 amino acids. J gave up 2 bases and V 3 bases, and 4 bases lay outside the gene matches. The CDR3 sequence is CASSSGQVSKNIQYF. CDR3 in DNA: TGCGCCAGCAGCTCGGGACAGGTTTCCAAAAACATTCAGTACTTC.

Here the CDR3 reads CASSPPQGDGSPLHF. The CDR3 DNA follows: TGTGCCAGCTCACCTCCCCAGGGGGACGGTTCACCCCTCCACTTT. This chain links TRBV18 with TRBJ1-6; 7 bases align to TRBD1. This CDR3 is built from 15 residues. Unmatched junction bases numbered 8, after V lost 3 bases and J lost 9 bases. Per germline, CDR1 KGHSH and CDR2 LQKENI.

A single count supports this clone. The V and J genes are TRBV11-2 and TRBJ1-2; perhaps TRBD1 as D (5 bases). Per the germline V gene, CDR1 is SGHAT and CDR2 is FQNNGV. Deletions cut 6 bases from V and 5 bases from J, with 16 bases between. CDR3 size: 14 residues. The chain's CDR3 is CASRRDQGLYGYTF. In DNA, the CDR3 is TGTGCCAGCAGACGCGATCAGGGACTTTATGGCTACACCTTC.

The V gene is TRBV5-4, the J gene TRBJ2-3, with D possibly TRBD1 on 6 matching bases. Germline V gene lookup returns CDR1 SGHNT and CDR2 YYREEE (reference sequence). Trimming took 0 bases from V and 5 from J, leaving 16 bases between them. This CDR3 region has 16 residues. The CDR3 nucleotides are TGTGCCAGCAGCTTGGAAGGGGGAAGGAATGGAGATACGCAGTATTTT. This translates into CASSLEGGRNGDTQYF.

The V and J genes are TRBV18 and TRBJ2-5; perhaps TRBD1 as D (5 bases). The CDR3 covers 15 residues. Germline V CDR1 and CDR2: KGHSH, LQKENI. The V gene lost 5 bases and the J gene lost 2 bases, with 15 bases spanning the gap. The CDR3 bases are TGTGCCAGCTCAACATCCCCAGGGAATCAAGAGACCCAGTACTTC. Amino acids: CASSTSPGNQETQYF.